One T cell receptor (beta chain) is described in this entry. Its antigen is not yet known. The method behind the library was the immunoSEQ multiplex PCR assay. Sourced from immuneACCESS, this table was stored by TCRdb with only in-frame sequences that have V and J called. A share of the clones is absent; for the studies checked, an unresolved V gene accounts for under half, and the remainder has no known explanation. The sample table records about 210,000 clones. The biggest ten clones account for around 2% of the sample. The data are from a study of control samples from healthy donors and cancer patients (dated by TCRdb to about 2020). V is pruned by 2 bases and J by 5 bases, leaving 7 bases of the junction without a gene match. Sequences SGHKS (CDR1) and YYEKEE (CDR2) are obtained from the germline V gene (reference sequence). The CDR3 runs 15 amino acids, cysteine and phenylalanine included. Only the CDR3 DNA stays, 45 bases, in frame from base 1.

Sequences were obtained from blood. In this chain, TRBV5-5 is recombined with TRBJ2-5, and 9 junction bases match TRBD2. The TCR originated in a young woman in good health. In nucleotide form, the sequence is TGTGCCAGCAGCTTTGTCCTAGCGGGGAGGGAGACCCAGTACTTC. It codes for CASSFVLAGRETQYF.